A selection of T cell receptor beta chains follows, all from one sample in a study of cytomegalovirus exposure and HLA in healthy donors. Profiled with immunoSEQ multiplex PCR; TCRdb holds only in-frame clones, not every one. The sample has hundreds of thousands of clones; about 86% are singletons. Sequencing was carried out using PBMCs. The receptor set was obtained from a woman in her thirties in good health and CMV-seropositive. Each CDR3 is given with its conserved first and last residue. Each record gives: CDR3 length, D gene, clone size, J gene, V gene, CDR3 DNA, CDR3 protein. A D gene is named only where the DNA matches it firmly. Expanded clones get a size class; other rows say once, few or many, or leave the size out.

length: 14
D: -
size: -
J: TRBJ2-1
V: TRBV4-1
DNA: TGCGCCAGCAGCCAAGAAGAGGACTACAATGAGCAGTTCTTC
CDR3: CASSQEEDYNEQFF

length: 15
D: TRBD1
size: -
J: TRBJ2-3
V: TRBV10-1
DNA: TGCGCCAGCAGTGAAGGACAGGTTAGCGCAGATACGCAGTATTTT
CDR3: CASSEGQVSADTQYF

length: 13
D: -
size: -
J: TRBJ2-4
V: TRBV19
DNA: TGTGCCAGTAGTTGGGTTGGGGGGAACATTCAGTACTTC
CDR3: CASSWVGGNIQYF

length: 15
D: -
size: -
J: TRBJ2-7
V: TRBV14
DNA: TGTGCCAGCAGCCAAGCGAGGACAGAGACGGCCGAGCAGTACTTC
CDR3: CASSQARTETAEQYF

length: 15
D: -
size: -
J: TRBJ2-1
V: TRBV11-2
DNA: TGTGCCAGCAGCTTACAGGGTTCGTCCTACAATGAGCAGTTCTTC
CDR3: CASSLQGSSYNEQFF

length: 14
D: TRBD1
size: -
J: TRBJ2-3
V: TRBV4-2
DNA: TGTGCCAGCAGCCAAGGGACAGGGGCAGATACGCAGTATTTT
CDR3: CASSQGTGADTQYF

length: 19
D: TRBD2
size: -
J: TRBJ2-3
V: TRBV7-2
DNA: TGTGCCAGCAGCTTTACGATCGGGGCGGGAGGGTTTAGCACAGATACGCAGTATTTT
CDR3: CASSFTIGAGGFSTDTQYF

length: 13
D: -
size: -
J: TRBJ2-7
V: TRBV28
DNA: TGTGCCAGCAGGCTGGACAGTACCTACGAGCAGTACTTC
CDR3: CASRLDSTYEQYF

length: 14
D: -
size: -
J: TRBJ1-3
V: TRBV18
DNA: TGTGCCAGCTCCCCTCGGTCCAGGTTCGACACCATATATTTT
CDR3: CASSPRSRFDTIYF

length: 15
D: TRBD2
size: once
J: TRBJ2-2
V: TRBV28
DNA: TGTGCCAGCAGTCCCCTGGCGGGGGGCACCGGGGAGCTGTTTTTT
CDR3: CASSPLAGGTGELFF

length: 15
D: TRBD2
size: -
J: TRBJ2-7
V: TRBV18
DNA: TGTGCCAGCTCACCTAGCGGGAGCTTCTCCTACGAGCAGTACTTC
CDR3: CASSPSGSFSYEQYF

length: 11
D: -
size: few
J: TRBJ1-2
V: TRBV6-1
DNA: TGTGCCTGCGACGGGTCCTATGGCTACACCTTC
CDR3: CACDGSYGYTF

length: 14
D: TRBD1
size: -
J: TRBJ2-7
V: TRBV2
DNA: TGTGCCAGCAGTGGGGACAGGGGATACTACGAGCAGTACTTC
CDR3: CASSGDRGYYEQYF

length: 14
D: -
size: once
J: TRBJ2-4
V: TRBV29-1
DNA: TGCAGCGTCCGACCTTCCCACGGCGGGGACATTCAGTACTTC
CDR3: CSVRPSHGGDIQYF

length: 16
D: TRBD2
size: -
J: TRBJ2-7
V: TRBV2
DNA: TGTGCCAGCAGTGAATTAGGGCGGGGGGGCTCCTACGAGCAGTACTTC
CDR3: CASSELGRGGSYEQYF

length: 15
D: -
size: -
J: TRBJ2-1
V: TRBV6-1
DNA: TGTGCCAGCAGTAAACAGGGTAGCTCCTACAATGAGCAGTTCTTC
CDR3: CASSKQGSSYNEQFF

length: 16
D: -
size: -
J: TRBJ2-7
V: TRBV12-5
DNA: TGTGCTAGTGCCATGTCCCCCACGGCCTCGAGGTACGAGCAGTACTTC
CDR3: CASAMSPTASRYEQYF